This TCR beta chain originates from a study of CD8 T cells in Susac syndrome. Random-hexamer reverse transcription was applied to about 0.45 to 1 ug RNA. TCRdb called the immunoSEQ multiplex PCR reads again in MiXCR, with one record for every CDR3 protein. The data contain some 120,000 distinct CDR3 sequences, around nine tenths of them seen just once; the ten biggest clones take up under 0.25%. The table lists this clonotype with a count of one. Sequencing targeted TCR beta in blood CD8+ and CD4+ T cells. The CDR3 spans 15 residues. Trimming pared 5 bases from V and 0 bases from J, leaving 13 bases between. CDR1 and CDR2 from the germline V gene are SQVTM and ANQGSEA.

This clonotype was obtained from a human donor with multiple sclerosis. The sample comprised CD8+ T cells from PBMCs. This chain joins TRBV29-1 and TRBJ2-2, with D unclear. DNA for the CDR3: TGCAGCGTTCAAGGAGTATCGTCGAACACCGGGGAGCTGTTTTTT. Amino acid sequence: CSVQGVSSNTGELFF.